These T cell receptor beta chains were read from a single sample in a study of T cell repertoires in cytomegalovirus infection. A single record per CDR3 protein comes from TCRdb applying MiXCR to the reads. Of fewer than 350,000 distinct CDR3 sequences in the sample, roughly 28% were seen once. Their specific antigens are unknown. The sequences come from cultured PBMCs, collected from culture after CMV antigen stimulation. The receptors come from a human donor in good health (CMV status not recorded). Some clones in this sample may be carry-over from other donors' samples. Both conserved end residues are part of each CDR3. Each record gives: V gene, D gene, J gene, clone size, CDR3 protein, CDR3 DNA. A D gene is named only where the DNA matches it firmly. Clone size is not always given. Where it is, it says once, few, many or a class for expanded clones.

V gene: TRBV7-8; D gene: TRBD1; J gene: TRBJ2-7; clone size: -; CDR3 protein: CASSLARGDRTYEQYF; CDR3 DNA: TGTGCCAGCAGCTTAGCGCGTGGGGACAGGACCTACGAGCAGTACTTC
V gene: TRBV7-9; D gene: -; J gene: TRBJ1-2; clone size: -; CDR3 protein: CASHGANNYGYTF; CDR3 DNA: TGTGCCAGCCACGGCGCGAATAACTATGGCTACACCTTC
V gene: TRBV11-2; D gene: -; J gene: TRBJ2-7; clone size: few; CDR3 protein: CASSLGGTPYEQYF; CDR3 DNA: TGTGCCAGCAGCTTAGGAGGTACGCCCTACGAGCAGTACTTC
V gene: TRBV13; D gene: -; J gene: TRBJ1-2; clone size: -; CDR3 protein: CASSLGVGARYGYTF; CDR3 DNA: TGTGCCAGCAGCTTAGGAGTAGGGGCGCGCTATGGCTACACCTTC
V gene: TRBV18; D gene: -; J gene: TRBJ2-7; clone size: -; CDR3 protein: CASSPRHSYEQYF; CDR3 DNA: TGTGCCAGCTCACCGCGGCACTCCTACGAGCAGTACTTC
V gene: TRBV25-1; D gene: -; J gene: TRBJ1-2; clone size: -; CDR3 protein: CASSEVNRGLGYTF; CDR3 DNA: TGTGCCAGCAGTGAAGTTAATCGGGGGCTTGGCTACACCTTC
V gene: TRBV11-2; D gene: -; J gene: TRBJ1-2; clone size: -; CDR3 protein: CASGGGYTF; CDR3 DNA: TGTGCCAGCGGTGGTGGCTACACCTTC
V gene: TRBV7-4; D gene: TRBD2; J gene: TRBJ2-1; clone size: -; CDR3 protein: CASSLWRGDFLNEQFF; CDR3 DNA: TGTGCCAGCAGCTTATGGCGGGGGGACTTCTTGAATGAGCAGTTCTTC
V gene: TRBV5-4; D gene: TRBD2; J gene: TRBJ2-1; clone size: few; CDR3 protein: CASSSGLAPWGQFF; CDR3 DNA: TGTGCCAGCAGCTCAGGACTAGCCCCTTGGGGGCAGTTCTTC
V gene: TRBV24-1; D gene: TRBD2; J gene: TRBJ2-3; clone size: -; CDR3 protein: CATSDSRLAGGPGDTQYF; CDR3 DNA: TGTGCCACCAGTGATTCGCGACTAGCGGGGGGGCCGGGCGATACGCAGTATTTT
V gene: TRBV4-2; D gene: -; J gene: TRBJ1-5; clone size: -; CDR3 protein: CASSQDSYNQPQHF; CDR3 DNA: TGTGCCAGCAGCCAAGACAGTTACAATCAGCCCCAGCATTTT
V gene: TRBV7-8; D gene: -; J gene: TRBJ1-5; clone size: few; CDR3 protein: CASSPRQGTNQPQHF; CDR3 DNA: TGTGCCAGCAGCCCCCGGCAGGGCACCAATCAGCCCCAGCATTTT
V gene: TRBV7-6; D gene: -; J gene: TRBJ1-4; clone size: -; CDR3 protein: CASSLPWGTNEKLFF; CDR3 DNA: TGTGCCAGCAGCCTGCCGTGGGGAACTAATGAAAAACTGTTTTTT
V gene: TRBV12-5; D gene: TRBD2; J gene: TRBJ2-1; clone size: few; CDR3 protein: CASGLSILAGAGNEQFF; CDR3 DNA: TGTGCTAGTGGTTTGTCGATCCTAGCGGGAGCCGGCAATGAGCAGTTCTTC
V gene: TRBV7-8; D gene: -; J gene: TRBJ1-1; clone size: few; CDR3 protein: CASSLALMNTEAFF; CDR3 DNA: TGTGCCAGCAGCTTAGCGCTAATGAACACTGAAGCTTTCTTT
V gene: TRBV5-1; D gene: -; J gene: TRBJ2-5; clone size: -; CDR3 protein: CASSLSGLGAQETQYF; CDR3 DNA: TGCGCCAGCAGCTTGAGCGGCCTTGGGGCCCAAGAGACCCAGTACTTC
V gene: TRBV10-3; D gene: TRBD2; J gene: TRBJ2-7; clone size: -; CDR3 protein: CAIRGTSEHLEQYF; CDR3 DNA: TGTGCCATCAGAGGCACTAGCGAGCATCTCGAGCAGTACTTC
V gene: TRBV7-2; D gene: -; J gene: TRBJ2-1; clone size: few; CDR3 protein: CASSLLSLGYNEQFF; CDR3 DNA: TGTGCCAGCAGCTTATTGTCCCTCGGTTACAATGAGCAGTTCTTC
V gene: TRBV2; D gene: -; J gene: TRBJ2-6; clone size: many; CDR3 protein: CASRASAHRSGANVLTF; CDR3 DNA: TGTGCCAGCAGGGCTAGCGCCCACCGTTCAGGGGCCAACGTCCTGACTTTC
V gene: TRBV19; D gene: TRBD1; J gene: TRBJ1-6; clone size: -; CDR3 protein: CASTLIDRDNSPLHF; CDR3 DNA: TGTGCCAGTACCCTTATCGACAGGGATAATTCACCCCTCCACTTT
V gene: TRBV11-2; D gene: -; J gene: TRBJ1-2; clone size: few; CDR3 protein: CASSLEWLSGYTF; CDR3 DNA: TGTGCCAGCAGCTTAGAGTGGCTCTCTGGCTACACCTTC
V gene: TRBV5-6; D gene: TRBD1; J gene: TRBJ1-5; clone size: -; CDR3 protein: CASSLSTGGVYSNQPQHF; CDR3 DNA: TGTGCCAGCAGCTTGAGTACAGGGGGCGTATATAGCAATCAGCCCCAGCATTTT
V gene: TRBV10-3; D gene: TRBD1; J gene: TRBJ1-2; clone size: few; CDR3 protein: CAISEEGTGRYGYTF; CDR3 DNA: TGTGCCATCAGTGAGGAGGGGACAGGGAGGTATGGCTACACCTTC
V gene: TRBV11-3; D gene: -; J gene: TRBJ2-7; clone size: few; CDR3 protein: CASSSQVGEQYF; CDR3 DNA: TGTGCCAGCAGCTCACAGGTTGGCGAGCAGTACTTC
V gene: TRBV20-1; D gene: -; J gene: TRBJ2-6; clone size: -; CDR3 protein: CSARVRGRNVLTF; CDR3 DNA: TGCAGTGCTAGAGTTAGAGGTAGAAACGTCCTGACTTTC
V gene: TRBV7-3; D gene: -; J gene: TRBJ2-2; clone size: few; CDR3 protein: CASSRNMRDGELFF; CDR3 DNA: TGTGCCAGCAGCCGAAACATGAGGGACGGGGAGCTGTTTTTT
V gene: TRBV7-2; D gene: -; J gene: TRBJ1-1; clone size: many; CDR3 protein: CASSEAFF; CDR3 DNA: TGTGCCAGCAGTGAAGCTTTCTTT
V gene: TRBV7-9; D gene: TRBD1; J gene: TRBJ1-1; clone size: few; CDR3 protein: CASSFTRGIIPQRTEAFF; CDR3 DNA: TGTGCCAGCAGCTTCACCAGGGGGATAATACCACAGAGGACTGAAGCTTTCTTT
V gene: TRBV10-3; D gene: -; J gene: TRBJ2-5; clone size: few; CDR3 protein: CAISEGQETQYF; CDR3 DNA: TGTGCCATCAGTGAGGGTCAAGAGACCCAGTACTTC
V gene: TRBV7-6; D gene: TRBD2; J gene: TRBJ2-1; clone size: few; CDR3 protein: CASSPGLAGGPRAEQFF; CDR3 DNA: TGTGCCAGCAGCCCCGGACTAGCGGGGGGCCCGCGGGCAGAGCAGTTCTTC
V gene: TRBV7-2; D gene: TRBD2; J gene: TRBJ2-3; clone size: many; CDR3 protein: CASSLGGRGTDTQYF; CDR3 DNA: TGTGCCAGCAGCTTAGGCGGGAGGGGCACAGATACGCAGTATTTT